This T cell receptor (beta chain) was captured in a study of PD-1 blockade in classical Hodgkin lymphoma. All patients experienced relapse after autologous stem cell transplantation, and brentuximab vedotin exposure was variable. V lost 0 bases, J lost 7 bases, and 4 bases stayed unmatched. The CDR3 contains 14 residues. The germline V gene encodes CDR1 LGHNA and CDR2 YSLEER. Libraries were prepared by immunoSEQ multiplex PCR; TCRdb keeps only in-frame clonotypes and omits some of them. The sample lists about 40,000 clones; approximately 64% were seen once. The sample was peripheral blood mononuclear cells (PBMCs), taken at baseline. This receptor was taken from a human donor with classical Hodgkin lymphoma. The chain employs TRBV4-3 and TRBJ2-3; 7 bases are a match to TRBD1. In DNA, the CDR3 is TGCGCCAGCAGCCAAGATGGGACAGAGAATACGCAGTATTTT. Translation gives CASSQDGTENTQYF.